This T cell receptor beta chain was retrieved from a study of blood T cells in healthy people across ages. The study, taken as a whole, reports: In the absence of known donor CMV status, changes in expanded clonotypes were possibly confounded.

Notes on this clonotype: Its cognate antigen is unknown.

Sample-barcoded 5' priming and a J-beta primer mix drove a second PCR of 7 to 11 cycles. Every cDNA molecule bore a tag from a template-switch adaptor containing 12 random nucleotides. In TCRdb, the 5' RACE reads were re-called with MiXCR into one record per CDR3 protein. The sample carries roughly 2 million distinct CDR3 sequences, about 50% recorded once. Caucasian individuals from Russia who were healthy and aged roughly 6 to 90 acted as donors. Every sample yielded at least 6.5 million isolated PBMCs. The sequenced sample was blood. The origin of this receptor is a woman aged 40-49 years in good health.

The CDR3 reads CATSMAGTGFGYGYTF. The CDR3 bases are TGTGCCACCAGCATGGCCGGGACAGGGTTTGGCTATGGCTACACCTTC. This chain joins TRBV15 and TRBJ1-2, with 9 bases lining up with TRBD1. This CDR3 is 16 amino acids long. The V gene end was trimmed by 4 bases and the J gene end by 4 bases; junction bases not matched to a gene: 10. Germline-derived CDR1 and CDR2 are LNHNV and YYDKDF (reference sequence).